The 30 T cell receptor beta chains reported below all come from one sample, sequenced in a study of blood T cell repertoires in COVID-19. The method was immunoSEQ multiplex PCR; TCRdb's version includes in-frame clones alone and lacks a portion of them. The data show roughly 80,000 clones, 70% to 90% seen once. Sample: peripheral blood. Receptors were obtained from an elderly woman with active or convalescent COVID-19.

The chain has TRBV28 and TRBJ1-3; possibly TRBD1 for D (5 bases). Germline V gene lookup returns CDR1 MDHEN and CDR2 SYDVKM. V was trimmed by 10 bases and J by 2 bases, leaving 18 bases between them. This CDR3 region has 15 residues. The CDR3, as DNA: TGTGCCATCTCGGAAGGCAGGGCACCTGGAAACACCATATATTTT. It is translated as CAISEGRAPGNTIYF.

J is TRBJ2-1 and V is TRBV6-5; 10 bases fit TRBD2. The CDR3 has 15 residues. CDR1 MNHEY and CDR2 SVGAGI come from the germline V gene. V lost 6 bases and J lost 5; bases outside the gene matches: 7. CDR3: CASRGAGGLNNEQFF. As DNA, the CDR3 is TGTGCCAGCAGAGGAGCGGGAGGGCTTAACAATGAGCAGTTCTTC.

The chain combines TRBV5-5 with TRBJ2-7, with 10 positions matching TRBD2. Germline V gives CDR1 SGHKS, CDR2 YYEKEE (reference sequence). The V gene end was trimmed by 4 bases and the J gene end by 4 bases; junction bases not matched to a gene: 5. There are 14 residues in the CDR3. The CDR3 DNA sequence: TGTGCCAGCAGCATCGCTAGCGGGGGATACGAGCAGTACTTC. Translation: CASSIASGGYEQYF.

The CDR3 spells CASSHRGEYSYEQYF. The CDR3 DNA sequence: TGTGCCAGCAGCCATCGGGGGGAGTACTCCTACGAGCAGTACTTC. The rearrangement links TRBV3-1 (or the pseudogene TRBV3-2) to TRBJ2-7, with TRBD2 matching over 7 bases. The CDR3 covers 15 residues. Germline lookup yields CDR1 LGHDT and CDR2 YNNKEL (reference sequence). V lost 3 bases, J lost 0 bases, and 5 bases stayed unmatched.

The sample holds one count of this clone. The genes are TRBV24-1 and TRBJ2-1; 14 bases map to TRBD2. CDR1 and CDR2 from the germline V gene are KGHDR and SFDVKD. The CDR3 runs to 18 residues. The ends lost 4 bases at V and 7 bases at J; junction bases unmatched: 11. CDR3 sequence (DNA): TGTGCCACCAGTGACCTCCCGGGACTAGCGGGAGAACGAAATGAGCAGTTCTTC. It yields the protein CATSDLPGLAGERNEQFF.

This clone has just a few counts. The chain recombines TRBV5-1 with TRBJ2-1; 9 nucleotides agree with TRBD2. The V gene's germline CDR1 is SGHRS and CDR2 YFSETQ. V dropped 4 bases and J dropped 11; count of bases not matched to a gene: 16. The CDR3 is 16 residues long. This CDR3 is CASSLSASGVYVQQFF. In DNA, the CDR3 is TGCGCCAGCAGCCTCTCGGCTAGCGGGGTCTACGTACAGCAGTTCTTC. Combining the CDR3 with reference TRBV5-1 and TRBJ2-1 gives the whole variable domain KAGVTQTPRYLIKTRGQQVTLSCSPISGHRSVSWYQQTPGQGLQFLFEYFSETQRNKGNFPGRFSGRQFSNSRSEMNVSTLELGDSALYLCASSLSASGVYVQQFFGPGTRLTVL.

The chain has TRBV12-3 or TRBV12-4 and TRBJ2-7, with 9 positions matching TRBD1. V lost 10 bases and J lost 5; bases outside the gene matches: 9. This CDR3 is 13 amino acids long. The chain's CDR3 is CAIRDRDGDEQYF. DNA for the CDR3: TGTGCCATCAGGGACAGGGATGGGGACGAGCAGTACTTC.

V is TRBV11-2 and J is TRBJ1-2; TRBD1 is a possible D gene (6 bases). This CDR3 has 14 residues. V lost 5 bases and J lost 7, with 17 bases in between. In germline, CDR1 is SGHAT, CDR2 FQNNGV. The CDR3: CASSRGRGYGGYTF. CDR3 in DNA: TGTGCCAGCAGCAGAGGCAGGGGTTATGGTGGCTACACCTTC.

The V call is TRBV24-1, the J call TRBJ1-2, with 11 nucleotides matching TRBD1. Germline loops: CDR1 KGHDR, CDR2 SFDVKD. V was clipped by 4 bases and J by 8 bases; unmatched bases: 2. This CDR3 is built from 13 residues. DNA of the CDR3: TGTGCCACCAGTGACAGGGACAGGGGGGGCTACACCTTC. This translates into CATSDRDRGGYTF.

This clone was seen more than once but under ten times. This chain links TRBV7-2 with TRBJ2-7; a possible D gene is TRBD1 (5 bases). V was trimmed by 1 base and J by 2 bases, leaving 12 bases between them. Germline V gives CDR1 SGHTA, CDR2 FQGNSA. The CDR3 runs to 15 residues. The CDR3 nucleotides read TGTGCCAGCAGCTTAGTTGCCAGGGAAACCTACGAGCAGTACTTC. As protein: CASSLVARETYEQYF.

This rearrangement joins TRBV18 to TRBJ1-6, with a tentative D call TRBD1 (6 bases). Germline lookup yields CDR1 KGHSH and CDR2 LQKENI. The CDR3 has 13 amino acids. Deletions cut 5 bases from V and 6 bases from J, with 8 bases between. Written as DNA, the CDR3 is TGTGCCAGCTCAACAGGGCCTAATTCACCCCTCCACTTT. This gives the protein CASSTGPNSPLHF.

V and J are TRBV6-5 and TRBJ2-3; no definite D call. Germline-derived CDR1 and CDR2 are MNHEY and SVGAGI. Trimming cost V 0 bases and J 4 bases, with 11 bases left between them. The CDR3 contains 15 residues. CDR3 region: CASSYSNLGPDTQYF. The DNA for the CDR3 is TGTGCCAGCAGTTACTCGAATCTGGGCCCAGATACGCAGTATTTT.

The chain links TRBV2 to TRBJ2-1, with a possible D match to TRBD1 (6 bases). CDR1 SNHLY and CDR2 FYNNEI come from the germline V gene. V lost 6 bases and J lost 2, with 14 bases in between. The CDR3 length is 15 residues. The CDR3 spells CASSERRTAYNEQFF. CDR3 bases: TGTGCCAGCAGCGAACGTAGGACAGCCTACAATGAGCAGTTCTTC.

The rearrangement uses TRBV4-1 and TRBJ2-1; 8 bases are a match to TRBD2. J was trimmed by 0 bases and V by 1 base; bases with no gene match: 11. This CDR3 has 19 residues. Germline CDR1 is MGHRA and CDR2 is YSYEKL. The CDR3 spells CASSQVFRGGPSSYNEQFF. As DNA, the CDR3 is TGCGCCAGCAGCCAAGTCTTCCGGGGGGGGCCCAGCTCCTACAATGAGCAGTTCTTC.

J is TRBJ1-1 and V is TRBV4-3; 8 nucleotides align to TRBD1. Looked up from germline, CDR1 is LGHNA and CDR2 is YSLEER. The trim removed 0 bases at V and 6 bases at J, leaving 3 bases unmatched. This CDR3 is 14 amino acids long. The CDR3 loop is CASSQDNRGAEAFF. In DNA form, the CDR3 reads TGCGCCAGCAGCCAAGACAACAGGGGGGCTGAAGCTTTCTTT.

The genes are TRBV7-2 and TRBJ1-6; TRBD1 matches 7 bases. The CDR3 loop spans 15 amino acids. Germline V lookup: CDR1 SGHTA, CDR2 FQGNSA. V shed 5 bases and J 5 bases; nucleotides not matched to a gene: 6. This CDR3 reads CASSPGQANNSPLHF. Written as DNA, the CDR3 is TGTGCCAGCAGCCCCGGACAGGCCAATAATTCACCCCTCCACTTT. The full variable domain, its missing parts supplied by reference TRBV7-2 and TRBJ1-6, is GAGVSQSPSNKVTEKGKDVELRCDPISGHTALYWYRQSLGQGLEFLIYFQGNSAPDKSGLPSDRFSAERTGGSVSTLTIQRTQQEDSAVYLCASSPGQANNSPLHFGNGTRLTVT.

DNA for the CDR3: TGTGCCACCAGTGATTTGCGGGACAGGGGGGGATTGGGAGATACGCAGTATTTT. Protein: CATSDLRDRGGLGDTQYF. J is TRBJ2-3 and V is TRBV24-1; 11 positions agree with TRBD1. The CDR3 loop spans 18 amino acids. With 0 bases clipped from V and 5 bases from J, the junction kept 9 bases outside the gene matches. The V gene's germline CDR1 is KGHDR and CDR2 SFDVKD.

The chain uses TRBV25-1 and TRBJ2-7; 8 bases fit TRBD2. Germline V gene sequence: CDR1 MGHDK, CDR2 SYGVNS. V shed 2 bases and J 3 bases; nucleotides not matched to a gene: 6. The CDR3 contains 15 residues. The CDR3 spells CASSEGAAGGYEQYF. The CDR3 bases are TGTGCCAGCAGTGAAGGAGCCGCGGGGGGCTACGAGCAGTACTTC.

The chain recombines TRBV30 with TRBJ1-5, with D perhaps TRBD1 (6 bases). Germline V lookup: CDR1 GTSNPN, CDR2 SVGIG (reference sequence). This CDR3 is built from 14 residues. The V and J ends lost 2 bases and 6 bases respectively, with 14 bases between them. CDR3 nucleotides: TGTGCCTGGAGTACCGGGAGGGGGAGTCAGCCCCAGCATTTT. It translates to CAWSTGRGSQPQHF.

The CDR3 sequence: CASSLTGQGNGYTF. As DNA, the CDR3 is TGTGCCAGCAGTCTGACGGGACAGGGTAATGGCTACACCTTC. The V call is TRBV3-1 (or the pseudogene TRBV3-2), the J call TRBJ1-2; 9 bases are a match to TRBD1. The V and J ends lost 6 bases and 6 bases, in that order; junction bases with no gene match: 8. This CDR3 is built from 14 residues. In germline, CDR1 is LGHDT, CDR2 YNNKEL (reference sequence).

This chain links TRBV5-1 with TRBJ2-7, with D perhaps TRBD2 (6 bases). This CDR3 region has 15 residues. Germline V gene sequence: CDR1 SGHRS, CDR2 YFSETQ. The V and J ends lost 0 bases and 6 bases respectively, with 16 bases between them. The CDR3 region is CASSLAEGGRSEQYF. Here the CDR3 DNA reads TGCGCCAGCAGCTTGGCGGAGGGTGGTCGTAGCGAGCAGTACTTC.

The gene calls are TRBV10-3 and TRBJ2-7, with D uncertain. CDR1 is ENHRY, CDR2 SYGVKD, per germline. This CDR3 is 13 amino acids long. The V end was cut by 0 bases, the J end by 0 bases, with 3 bases between. The CDR3 DNA is TGTGCCATCAGTGAGTCCGGCTCCTACGAGCAGTACTTC. As protein: CAISESGSYEQYF.

The V and J genes are TRBV5-5 and TRBJ1-4; weak D call: TRBD1 (5 bases). The length of the CDR3 is 15 residues. Germline V lookup: CDR1 SGHKS, CDR2 YYEKEE (reference sequence). V was clipped by 0 bases and J by 5 bases, with 11 bases between them. In DNA, the CDR3 is TGTGCCAGCAGCTTGGGGGGACTGGGGAATGAAAAACTGTTTTTT. It codes for CASSLGGLGNEKLFF.

The chain joins TRBV20-1 to TRBJ2-7, with D perhaps TRBD2 (6 bases). CDR1 is DFQATT, CDR2 SNEGSKA, per germline (reference sequence). Trimming took off 3 bases at V and 7 bases at J, with 16 bases between the two ends. The CDR3 totals 13 residues. The CDR3 bases are TGCAGTGCTAGTAGTCTAGCGAGTGTGGAGCAGTACTTC. This encodes CSASSLASVEQYF.

The chain has TRBV24-1 and TRBJ1-5; 9 nucleotides match TRBD1. Trimming took 4 bases from V and 4 from J; bases not matched to a gene: 4. The CDR3 has 15 amino acids. The germline CDR1 and CDR2 sequences are KGHDR and SFDVKD. In nucleotides, the CDR3 is TGTGCCACCAGTGACGATGGACAGGGGAATCAGCCCCAGCATTTT. This sequence encodes CATSDDGQGNQPQHF.

The chain has TRBV24-1 and TRBJ2-1; 10 bases match TRBD2. This CDR3 is 14 amino acids long. Germline CDR1 KGHDR, CDR2 SFDVKD. J was trimmed by 2 bases and V by 9 bases; bases with no gene match: 3. The CDR3 DNA reads as TGTGCCACCGGAAGCGGGAGGGCCTACAATGAGCAGTTCTTC. Translating gives CATGSGRAYNEQFF.

The gene calls are TRBV28 and TRBJ2-3, with D unclear. CDR1 and CDR2 from the germline V gene are MDHEN and SYDVKM. The CDR3 covers 16 residues. The V gene lost 6 bases and the J gene lost 2 bases, with 18 bases spanning the gap. The CDR3 nucleotides read TGTGCCAGCAGCGGGTCGCTGCGGAAGTCCACAGATACGCAGTATTTT. Amino acids: CASSGSLRKSTDTQYF.

A word on this clone: The same CDR3 also results from other DNA sequences found in this sample. The rearrangement links TRBV7-3 to TRBJ2-1, with D unclear. Trimming pared 2 bases from V and 5 bases from J, leaving 7 bases between. This CDR3 has 13 residues. The germline CDR1 and CDR2 sequences are SGHTA and FQGTGA. Here the CDR3 DNA reads TGTGCCAGCAGCTTATCCCTAAACAATGAGCAGTTCTTC. Its protein product is CASSLSLNNEQFF.

The rearrangement links TRBV5-1 to TRBJ2-7; 10 nucleotides align to TRBD2. CDR3 size: 15 residues. Losses at the gene ends were 5 bases for V and 5 bases for J; bases not matched to a gene: 10. Germline-derived CDR1 and CDR2 are SGHRS and YFSETQ. This CDR3 is CASRGGSGGFDEQYF. The CDR3 bases are TGCGCCAGCAGGGGCGGTAGCGGGGGGTTCGACGAGCAGTACTTC.

The CDR3 region has the DNA TGTGCCAGCAGCTCGTCGGCCGGGAGGGCTACAGATACGCAGTATTTT. Translation gives CASSSSAGRATDTQYF. J is TRBJ2-3 and V is TRBV11-2; TRBD2 agrees at 8 bases. The germline CDR1 and CDR2 sequences are SGHAT and FQNNGV. The CDR3 totals 16 residues. V lost 4 bases and J lost 3; bases outside the gene matches: 9.